Following are 2 T cell receptor beta chains from one sample sequenced in a study of blood T cell repertoires in COVID-19. The repertoire was sequenced with immunoSEQ multiplex PCR; TCRdb's copy has only in-frame clones and lacks some. The sample shows approximately 280,000 clones, around 89% of them seen only once. Sample: peripheral blood. The source of these receptors is a man aged 40-55 years with acute or convalescent COVID-19.

The rearrangement uses TRBV4-1 and TRBJ2-3; 8 bases fit TRBD1. CDR3 length: 15 residues. V shed 3 bases and J 4 bases; nucleotides not matched to a gene: 6. The germline CDR1 and CDR2 sequences are MGHRA and YSYEKL. The CDR3 bases are TGCGCCAGCAGCCATCACGGACAGGGTGCAGATACGCAGTATTTT. Its translation: CASSHHGQGADTQYF.

The chain joins TRBV30 to TRBJ2-1, with D perhaps matching TRBD1 (6 bases). The CDR3 is 13 residues long. Deletions cut 1 base from V and 6 bases from J, with 10 bases between. The germline CDR1 and CDR2 sequences are GTSNPN and SVGIG (reference sequence). This CDR3 is CAWSGTEINEQFF. The CDR3 DNA reads as TGTGCCTGGAGTGGGACAGAAATCAATGAGCAGTTCTTC.